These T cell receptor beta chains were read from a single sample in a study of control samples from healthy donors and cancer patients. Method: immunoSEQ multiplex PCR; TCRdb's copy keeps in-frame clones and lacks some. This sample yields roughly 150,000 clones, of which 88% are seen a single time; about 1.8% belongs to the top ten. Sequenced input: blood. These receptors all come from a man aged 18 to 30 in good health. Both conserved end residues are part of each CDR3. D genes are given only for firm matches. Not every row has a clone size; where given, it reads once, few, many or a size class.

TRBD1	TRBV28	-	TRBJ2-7	CASSLSGDPGQGYEQYF	TGTGCCAGCAGTTTGAGCGGGGATCCGGGACAGGGCTACGAGCAGTACTTC
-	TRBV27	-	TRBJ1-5	CASSLRGVNQPQHF	TGTGCCAGCAGTTTAAGAGGGGTCAATCAGCCCCAGCATTTT
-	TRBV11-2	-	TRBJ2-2	CASSLVSYTGELFF	TGTGCCAGCAGCTTAGTCTCGTACACCGGGGAGCTGTTTTTT
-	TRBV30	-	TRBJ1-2	CAWKYTESYGYTF	TGTGCCTGGAAATACACCGAAAGTTATGGCTACACCTTC
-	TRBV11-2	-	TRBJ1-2	CASSLGRLNYGYTF	TGTGCCAGCAGCCTGGGTAGACTGAACTATGGCTACACCTTC
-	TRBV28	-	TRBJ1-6	CASSTGAGENSPLHF	TGTGCCAGCAGTACTGGGGCAGGGGAAAATTCACCCCTCCACTTT
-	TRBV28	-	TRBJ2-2	CASSPTSRGTGELFF	TGTGCCAGCAGTCCAACATCCAGGGGCACCGGGGAGCTGTTTTTT
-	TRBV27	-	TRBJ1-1	CASSSLGGGNTEAFF	TGTGCCAGCAGTTCCCTCGGAGGGGGGAACACTGAAGCTTTCTTT
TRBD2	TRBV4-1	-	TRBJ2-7	CASSQAASGRSYEQYF	TGCGCCAGCAGCCAAGCGGCTAGCGGACGCTCCTACGAGCAGTACTTC
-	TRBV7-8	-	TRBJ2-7	CASSLAGRNEQYF	TGTGCCAGCAGCTTAGCGGGGAGGAACGAGCAGTACTTC
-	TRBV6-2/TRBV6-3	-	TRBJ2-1	CASSFGTAWGEQFF	TGTGCCAGCAGCTTTGGGACCGCCTGGGGTGAGCAGTTCTTC
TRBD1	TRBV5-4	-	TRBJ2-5	CASSLGGQPVGETQYF	TGTGCCAGCAGCTTGGGGGGACAGCCCGTCGGAGAGACCCAGTACTTC
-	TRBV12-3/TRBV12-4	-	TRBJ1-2	CASSRGPNYGYTF	TGTGCCAGCAGCCGAGGGCCTAACTATGGCTACACCTTC
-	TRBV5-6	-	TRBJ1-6	CASSLVAGANSPLHF	TGTGCCAGCAGCTTGGTTGCAGGGGCTAATTCACCCCTCCACTTT
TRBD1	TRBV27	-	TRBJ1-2	CASKGGPGGGYGYTF	TGTGCCAGCAAAGGCGGTCCAGGGGGCGGGTATGGCTACACCTTC
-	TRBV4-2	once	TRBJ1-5	CASSQDRPDRDSNQPQHF	TGTGCCAGCAGCCAAGATCGGCCGGACCGAGATAGCAATCAGCCCCAGCATTTT
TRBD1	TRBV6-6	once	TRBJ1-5	CASIEDRGQPQHF	TGTGCCAGCATAGAGGACAGGGGTCAGCCCCAGCATTTT